Shown below are 17 T cell receptor beta chains from a single sample sequenced in a study of spatial heterogeneity in lung cancer (dated by TCRdb to between 2019 and 2020). Per the publication, the time point label means: sample taken at primary tumor resection. The receptor library was made with 5' RACE. Instrument used: NextSeq 500. The raw public data were reprocessed by TCRdb itself: fastp quality trimming at Q25, MiXCR clonotype calling, in-frame beta chains only. Every distinct CDR3 protein forms one entry, paired with its most common genes and DNA. This sample lists just under 95,000 distinct CDR3 sequences; over 9.5% were detected once. The ten largest clones take up over 40% of the sample. The sample was PBMCs, taken at surgery. All receptors derive from a male donor with early-stage non-small cell lung cancer.

This clonotype has a count of ten or more. V usage is TRBV4-3 and J usage is TRBJ2-5; tentatively, D is TRBD2 (5 bases). The CDR3 is 17 residues long. Between the trimmed V and J ends, which lost 0 bases and 2 bases, there was a span of 16 bases. CDR1 and CDR2 from the germline V gene are LGHNA and YSLEER. DNA of the CDR3: TGCGCCAGCAGCCAAGACATTATCCGGGGTCTTCAAGAGACCCAGTACTTC. Translation: CASSQDIIRGLQETQYF.

This clonotype was recorded at least ten times. The gene calls are TRBV20-1 and TRBJ1-5; TRBD1 matches at 8 bases. The CDR3 has 15 residues. CDR1 is DFQATT, CDR2 SNEGSKA, per germline (reference sequence). Germline trimming cut 1 base from V and 5 bases from J; bases unmatched to any gene: 7. The CDR3 spells CSARVAGGVDQPQHF. The DNA for the CDR3 is TGCAGTGCTAGAGTGGCAGGGGGCGTCGATCAGCCCCAGCATTTT.

The rearrangement joins TRBV7-2 to TRBJ2-4; D not certain. V lost 1 base to trimming and J lost 5 bases, with 9 bases between them. The CDR3 length is 14 residues. From germline, CDR1 is SGHTA and CDR2 FQGNSA. The CDR3 nucleotides read TGTGCCAGCAGCTTAGGGGGAAGTGAAAACATTCAGTACTTC. It encodes CASSLGGSENIQYF.

The J gene is TRBJ2-1, the V gene TRBV20-1; a weak D match, TRBD2 (6 bases). The CDR3 has 12 residues. Trimming removed 0 bases from V and 9 bases from J, with 9 bases in between. Germline V gives CDR1 DFQATT, CDR2 SNEGSKA (reference sequence). The chain's CDR3 is CSARELAGEQFF. In DNA form, the CDR3 reads TGCAGTGCTAGAGAACTAGCTGGTGAGCAGTTCTTC.

The chain couples TRBV12-3 or TRBV12-4 to TRBJ1-5; TRBD1 might be the D (5 bases). Trimming cost V 8 bases and J 4 bases, with 12 bases left between them. This CDR3 has 13 amino acids. This CDR3 reads CASCRGPNQPQHF. CDR3 DNA: TGTGCCAGCTGCCGGGGACCAAATCAGCCCCAGCATTTT.

This clonotype showed up just a few times. The chain has TRBV29-1 and TRBJ1-1; 9 bases fit TRBD1. The J segment lost 12 bases and the V segment lost 6 bases, leaving 5 bases of the junction unmatched. Germline CDR1 reads SQVTM; CDR2 reads ANQGSEA. The CDR3 sequence is 10 residues long. This CDR3 is CSVSGTGTFF. The CDR3 nucleotides are TGCAGCGTATCCGGGACAGGGACTTTCTTT.

This clonotype occurred a few times. This sequence joins TRBV19 and TRBJ1-4; no clear D. Trimming removed 3 bases from V and 4 bases from J, with 9 bases in between. Germline loops: CDR1 LNHDA, CDR2 SQIVND (reference sequence). The CDR3 length is 14 residues. Here the CDR3 DNA reads TGTGCCAGTAGTATTAGTGGGGATAATGAAAAACTGTTTTTT. Translated: CASSISGDNEKLFF.

This clonotype was seen a few times. The chain joins TRBV7-2 to TRBJ2-3; D could derive from TRBD1 or TRBD2 (5 bases each). With 2 bases removed from V and 0 bases from J, the gap between germline ends came to 12 bases. This CDR3 is built from 16 residues. Germline assignment: CDR1 SGHTA and CDR2 FQGNSA. The CDR3 here is CASSLQGDASTDTQYF. The CDR3 region has the DNA TGTGCCAGCAGCTTACAAGGGGACGCTAGCACAGATACGCAGTATTTT.

This sequence joins TRBV27 and TRBJ2-7; 8 bases are shared with TRBD1. Germline CDR1 and CDR2: MNHEY and SMNVEV (reference sequence). The CDR3 sequence is 15 residues long. Losses at the gene ends were 4 bases for V and 4 bases for J; bases not matched to a gene: 9. The CDR3 DNA sequence: TGTGCCAGCAGTTCCGCCCGGACAGGGAGATACGAGCAGTACTTC. Translated, it gives CASSSARTGRYEQYF.

The chain combines TRBV6-2 or TRBV6-3 with TRBJ2-7, with D unresolved. Germline-derived CDR1 and CDR2 are MNHEY and SVGEGT. CDR3 length equals 12 residues. Trimming took off 7 bases at V and 2 bases at J, with 9 bases between the two ends. CDR3 sequence reads: CASTVPPYEQYF. CDR3 DNA: TGTGCCAGCACAGTCCCTCCCTACGAGCAGTACTTC.

This rearrangement joins TRBV5-1 to TRBJ2-1; 7 bases line up with TRBD1. Unmatched junction bases numbered 2, after V lost 0 bases and J lost 2 bases. Germline V lookup: CDR1 SGHRS, CDR2 YFSETQ. This CDR3 contains 15 residues. The CDR3 is CASSLEQGPYNEQFF. DNA for the CDR3: TGCGCCAGCAGCTTGGAACAGGGGCCCTACAATGAGCAGTTCTTC.

Here the CDR3 reads CSVRGLSYGYTF. CDR3 nucleotides: TGCAGCGTCCGTGGACTTTCGTATGGCTACACCTTC. The chain couples TRBV29-1 to TRBJ1-2, with D uncertain. The CDR3 extends over 12 amino acids. Germline CDR1 and CDR2: SQVTM and ANQGSEA. V lost 6 bases and J 5 bases, leaving 13 bases between the germline ends.

CDR3 loop: CATSDLRDPKGAFF. The CDR3, as DNA: TGTGCCACCAGTGATTTGAGGGATCCCAAAGGGGCTTTCTTT. The chain is built from TRBV24-1 and TRBJ1-1; unclear D gene. The CDR3 has 14 residues. The germline V gene encodes CDR1 KGHDR and CDR2 SFDVKD. The ends were cut back, 0 bases at V and 11 bases at J, with 15 bases in the middle.

This clonotype appeared many times. The J gene is TRBJ2-7, the V gene TRBV20-1; D ambiguous. Germline CDR1 DFQATT, CDR2 SNEGSKA (reference sequence). Trimming took off 6 bases at V and 0 bases at J, with 12 bases between the two ends. There are 13 residues in the CDR3. The CDR3 sequence: CSALGPSSYEQYF. For the CDR3, the DNA is TGCAGTGCCCTAGGACCCAGCTCCTACGAGCAGTACTTC.

This clonotype has only a few counts. The V call is TRBV18, the J call TRBJ1-1; tentative D call: TRBD1 (6 bases). From germline, CDR1 is KGHSH and CDR2 LQKENI. Trimming took 5 bases from V and 4 from J, leaving 11 bases between them. There are 13 residues in the CDR3. The CDR3 sequence: CASSGQTSTEAFF. The CDR3 DNA reads as TGTGCCAGCTCAGGACAGACCTCCACTGAAGCTTTCTTT.

This rearrangement joins TRBV19 to TRBJ2-3; 7 positions agree with TRBD1. Trimming removed 7 bases from V and 2 bases from J; junction bases left unmatched: 15. The CDR3 loop spans 17 amino acids. Germline V gene lookup returns CDR1 LNHDA and CDR2 SQIVND (reference sequence). The CDR3 loop reads CASNTPQTGISTDTQYF. The CDR3 DNA reads TGTGCCAGTAACACTCCACAGACAGGGATCTCCACAGATACGCAGTATTTT.

The chain couples TRBV4-3 to TRBJ2-4; TRBD1 agrees at 8 bases. Unmatched junction bases numbered 10, after V lost 3 bases and J lost 3 bases. The length of the CDR3 is 17 residues. Germline V gene sequence: CDR1 LGHNA, CDR2 YSLEER. The CDR3 sequence is CASSQMGGRGLKNIQYF. The CDR3 DNA sequence: TGCGCCAGCAGCCAGATGGGAGGCAGGGGGCTCAAAAACATTCAGTACTTC.